What follows are 26 T cell receptor beta chains derived from one specimen sequenced in a study of blood T cells in healthy people across ages. Using a J-beta primer mix together with a sample-barcoded 5' primer, a second PCR was run for about 6 to 12 cycles. TCRdb re-analysed the 5' RACE reads in MiXCR, keeping a single row per CDR3 protein. Here the sample spans approximately 700,000 distinct CDR3 sequences, roughly 32% being singletons. The material sequenced was blood. These receptors came from a woman older than 75 in good health.

This clonotype was counted at least ten times. This chain links TRBV5-1 with TRBJ2-1, with 8 nucleotides matching TRBD2. The V gene end was trimmed by 4 bases and the J gene end by 1 base; junction bases not matched to a gene: 4. Germline CDR1 is SGHRS and CDR2 is YFSETQ. The CDR3 has 15 amino acids. CDR3 sequence: CASSRGGNSYNEQFF. CDR3 in DNA: TGCGCCAGCAGCCGGGGGGGAAATTCCTACAATGAGCAGTTCTTC.

This clonotype came up many times. This rearrangement joins TRBV20-1 to TRBJ2-5, with 13 bases identical to TRBD2. This CDR3 region has 16 residues. The junction had 7 bases not matched to a gene; V was cut back by 6 bases and J by 0 bases. The germline V gene has CDR1 DFQATT and CDR2 SNEGSKA (reference sequence). The CDR3 here is CSAGGLAGTNQETQYF. The CDR3 bases are TGCAGTGCCGGGGGACTAGCGGGGACAAACCAAGAGACCCAGTACTTC.

This clonotype was seen ten or more times. The J gene is TRBJ2-3, the V gene TRBV30; TRBD2 matches at 9 bases. The CDR3 contains 15 residues. Losses at the gene ends were 2 bases for V and 5 bases for J; bases not matched to a gene: 8. The germline V gene encodes CDR1 GTSNPN and CDR2 SVGIG (reference sequence). CDR3 DNA: TGTGCCTGGAGTCTAGCTAGCGGGGCGGTAGATACGCAGTATTTT. Translating gives CAWSLASGAVDTQYF.

The table lists this clonotype with many counts. The chain recombines TRBV2 with TRBJ2-3, with 10 bases identical to TRBD2. Germline V gives CDR1 SNHLY, CDR2 FYNNEI. The CDR3 sequence is 15 residues long. With 6 bases clipped from V and 7 bases from J, the junction kept 10 bases outside the gene matches. Written as DNA, the CDR3 is TGTGCCAGCAGGGCCGGACTAGCGGCGACGAATACGCAGTATTTT. This gives the protein CASRAGLAATNTQYF.

This clonotype has only a few counts. Possible read error: a much larger clone is one base away. The chain couples TRBV6-2 or TRBV6-3 to TRBJ1-5; no clear D. The CDR3 is made up of 14 amino acids. Germline V gene data show CDR1 as MNHEY and CDR2 as SVGEGT. CDR3 sequence (DNA): TGTGTCAGCAGTTCTCAAGGTCCGAGACAGCCCCAGCATTTT. This encodes CVSSSQGPRQPQHF.

The table lists this clonotype with many counts. The chain joins TRBV20-1 to TRBJ1-2, with 9 bases fitting TRBD1. Germline trimming cut 6 bases from V and 8 bases from J; bases unmatched to any gene: 7. The CDR3 sequence is 12 residues long. The V gene's germline CDR1 is DFQATT and CDR2 SNEGSKA (reference sequence). CDR3 nucleotides: TGCAGTGCCAGAAGGACAGGGGAAGGCTACACCTTC. This sequence encodes CSARRTGEGYTF.

The chain recombines TRBV15 with TRBJ2-4; 7 bases map to TRBD2. CDR1 is LNHNV and CDR2 is YYDKDF in the germline V gene (reference sequence). CDR3 length equals 13 residues. The ends lost 0 bases at V and 8 bases at J; junction bases unmatched: 1. CDR3 sequence (DNA): TGTGCCACCAGCAGAGATCGGGGGGACATTCAGTACTTC. This sequence encodes CATSRDRGDIQYF.

The chain uses TRBV4-2 and TRBJ1-6; TRBD1 might be the D (5 bases). The CDR3 runs to 19 residues. Germline V gives CDR1 LGHNA, CDR2 YNFKEQ. The V end lost 0 bases, the J end lost 3 bases, and 18 bases lay between the germline ends. The DNA for the CDR3 is TGTGCCAGCAGCCAAGATCCCGCCAGGGCGGACGGCTATAATTCACCCCTCCACTTT. Residues: CASSQDPARADGYNSPLHF.

This chain connects TRBV7-2 to TRBJ2-7, with D possibly being TRBD1 or TRBD2 (5 bases each). Per the germline V gene, CDR1 is SGHTA and CDR2 is FQGNSA. V was cut by 4 bases and J by 2 bases, with 12 bases left in between. The CDR3 is 14 residues long. DNA of the CDR3: TGTGCCAGCAGCTCGGGACGGGGAGCCTACGAGCAGTACTTC. Its translation: CASSSGRGAYEQYF.

The chain carries TRBV5-1 and TRBJ2-5, with D perhaps assigned TRBD1 or TRBD2 (5 bases each). The germline V gene encodes CDR1 SGHRS and CDR2 YFSETQ. This CDR3 region has 17 residues. Trimming stripped 0 bases from V and 0 bases from J, with 15 bases between. CDR3 sequence reads: CASSLGTGRRYQETQYF. Here the CDR3 DNA reads TGCGCCAGCAGCTTGGGGACGGGACGGAGGTACCAAGAGACCCAGTACTTC.

This clonotype was seen a handful of times. The CDR3 loop reads CASSRTSGGSSRHEQYF. For the CDR3, the DNA is TGTGCCAGCAGCAGGACTAGCGGAGGGTCGTCGAGGCACGAGCAGTACTTC. The rearrangement links TRBV3-1 to TRBJ2-7, with 10 bases matching TRBD2. V lost 5 bases, J lost 5 bases, and 15 bases stayed unmatched. Germline CDR1 and CDR2: LGHDT and YNNKEL (reference sequence). The CDR3 extends over 17 amino acids.

The table lists this clonotype with a few counts. This may stem from a read error, because a much larger clone lies one nucleotide away. The rearrangement joins TRBV20-1 to TRBJ2-1; 8 nucleotides line up with TRBD2. This CDR3 region has 15 residues. CDR1 is DFQATT, CDR2 SNEGSKA, per germline (reference sequence). Losses at the gene ends were 5 bases for V and 8 bases for J; bases not matched to a gene: 14. The CDR3 loop is CSALERAGGSDEQFF. Here the CDR3 DNA reads TGCAGTGCTCTAGAAAGGGCGGGGGGAAGCGATGAGCAGTTCTTC.

Only one count was recorded for this clonotype. CDR3 DNA: TGCGCCAGCAGCTGGACAGGGCGGTCCGGGGAGCTGTTTTTT. Translation: CASSWTGRSGELFF. The rearrangement links TRBV5-1 to TRBJ2-2; 8 bases agree with TRBD1. In germline, CDR1 is SGHRS, CDR2 YFSETQ. Germline trimming cut 3 bases from V and 6 bases from J; bases unmatched to any gene: 4. The CDR3 loop spans 14 amino acids. The variable domain in full, with the rest retrieved from reference TRBV5-1 and TRBJ2-2, is KAGVTQTPRYLIKTRGQQVTLSCSPISGHRSVSWYQQTPGQGLQFLFEYFSETQRNKGNFPGRFSGRQFSNSRSEMNVSTLELGDSALYLCASSWTGRSGELFFGEGSRLTVL.

This clonotype was seen repeatedly, ten times or more. The chain combines TRBV7-9 with TRBJ2-5; D may be TRBD1 (5 bases). CDR3 length equals 14 residues. The V gene's germline CDR1 is SEHNR and CDR2 FQNEAQ (reference sequence). Trimming removed 1 base at V and 5 bases at J, with 11 bases between. The CDR3 reads CASSLGQPGETQYF. The CDR3 coding sequence is TGTGCCAGCAGCTTAGGACAGCCCGGGGAGACCCAGTACTTC.

As to this clonotype: This may arise from a read error, as a much more abundant clone is one base away. The CDR3: CSARQGCYEQYF. CDR3 sequence (DNA): TGCAGTGCTAGACAGGGTTGCTACGAGCAGTACTTC. The rearrangement joins TRBV20-1 to TRBJ2-7, with D tentatively TRBD1 (5 bases). Germline V gene data show CDR1 as DFQATT and CDR2 as SNEGSKA (reference sequence). The CDR3 contains 12 residues. The ends were cut back, 2 bases at V and 3 bases at J, with 8 bases in the middle.

Points on this clonotype: Sequence at one end of the junction differs from germline and may be a read error. V gene TRBV6-5 combines with J gene TRBJ2-7; unclear D gene. Germline CDR1 MNHEY, CDR2 SVGAGI. The CDR3 consists of 13 residues. As DNA, the CDR3 is TGTACCAGCAGTTACCAAACTTCCTACGAGCAGTACTTC. It encodes CTSSYQTSYEQYF.

Worth noting for this clonotype: Since a much larger clone is just one base distant, this may be a read error. This sequence joins TRBV6-6 and TRBJ2-1, with a possible D match to TRBD1 (7 bases). Trimming cost V 7 bases and J 12 bases, with 28 bases left between them. From germline, CDR1 is MNHNY and CDR2 SVGAGI (reference sequence). This CDR3 is 16 amino acids long. The CDR3 protein is CASTQGGAEVSGGQFF. For the CDR3, the DNA is TGTGCCAGCACCCAGGGGGGAGCGGAGGTCTCGGGTGGGCAGTTCTTC.

This clonotype has more than one count but fewer than ten. This sequence joins TRBV6-5 and TRBJ2-1, with TRBD2 matching 9 bases. The germline V gene has CDR1 MNHEY and CDR2 SVGAGI. The V segment lost 7 bases and the J segment 6 bases; nucleotides outside the gene matches: 7. The CDR3 runs to 14 residues. The CDR3 sequence: CASTTGRGGNEQFF. DNA of the CDR3: TGTGCCAGCACCACCGGGCGGGGGGGCAATGAGCAGTTCTTC.

The J gene is TRBJ2-5, the V gene TRBV5-1; D possibly matches TRBD1 or TRBD2 (6 bases each). Germline CDR1 SGHRS, CDR2 YFSETQ. The CDR3 is made up of 13 amino acids. Trimming took 3 bases from V and 4 from J, leaving 10 bases between them. The CDR3 sequence is CASSSGGPETQYF. The CDR3 bases are TGCGCCAGCAGCTCTGGGGGGCCAGAGACCCAGTACTTC.

The chain joins TRBV7-3 to TRBJ2-1; 8 bases match TRBD2. V trimming: 6 bases; J trimming: 2 bases; junction bases outside the gene matches: 12. The CDR3 length is 17 residues. Germline loops: CDR1 SGHTA, CDR2 FQGTGA. The CDR3 DNA reads TGTGCCAGCAGTATAGGGGCTAGCGGGTGGACCTACAATGAGCAGTTCTTC. It yields the protein CASSIGASGWTYNEQFF.

Regarding this clonotype: The junction does not match germline at one end; this may be a read error. The J gene is TRBJ2-1, the V gene TRBV11-3; the D gene is possibly TRBD2 (7 bases). Germline lookup yields CDR1 SGHNT and CDR2 YENEEA. CDR3 length: 16 residues. CDR3 sequence: CASNLGPGGSGNEQFF. The CDR3 DNA follows: TGTGCCAGCAACTTAGGTCCGGGGGGCTCGGGAAATGAGCAGTTCTTC.

The gene calls are TRBV6-5 and TRBJ1-4; 10 bases line up with TRBD1. Germline V lookup: CDR1 MNHEY, CDR2 SVGAGI. V shed 1 base and J 8 bases; nucleotides not matched to a gene: 7. CDR3 length equals 16 residues. As DNA, the CDR3 is TGTGCCAGCAGTTACTTATATGGACAGGGGGTGGAAAAACTGTTTTTT. Translation gives CASSYLYGQGVEKLFF.

The chain is built from TRBV3-1 and TRBJ2-1; 8 nucleotides align to TRBD2. This CDR3 is 15 amino acids long. Germline V gene data show CDR1 as LGHDT and CDR2 as YNNKEL (reference sequence). The V segment lost 4 bases and the J segment 11 bases; nucleotides outside the gene matches: 13. CDR3 in amino acids: CASSPLTGGLGKQFF. The CDR3 DNA reads TGTGCCAGCAGCCCCCTAACGGGGGGGCTTGGTAAGCAGTTCTTC.

This clonotype was counted many times. V usage is TRBV6-5 and J usage is TRBJ2-7, with 12 positions matching TRBD1. Losses at the gene ends were 6 bases for V and 7 bases for J; bases not matched to a gene: 13. CDR1 is MNHEY, CDR2 SVGAGI, per germline. This CDR3 contains 16 residues. The CDR3 coding sequence is TGTGCCAGCAGCCCATACCTGGGACAGGGGGCTCGGGAGCAGTACTTC. This translates into CASSPYLGQGAREQYF.

The genes are TRBV10-3 and TRBJ1-1, with a weak D call TRBD1 (6 bases). The CDR3 runs 15 residues. Deletions cut 10 bases from V and 1 base from J, with 19 bases between. Germline assignment: CDR1 ENHRY and CDR2 SYGVKD. The CDR3 DNA reads as TGTGCCACTGGCGGGGGGCAGGCCGGGAACACTGAAGCTTTCTTT. Residues: CATGGGQAGNTEAFF.

This clonotype was observed a few times. The chain is built from TRBV20-1 and TRBJ2-1, with D possibly being TRBD2 (5 bases). CDR1 is DFQATT, CDR2 SNEGSKA, per germline (reference sequence). V shed 3 bases and J shed 9 bases, with 12 bases lying between them. The CDR3 has 12 amino acids. The DNA of the CDR3 is TGCAGTGCTAGTTACGGGGAAGGTGAGCAGTTCTTC. It yields the protein CSASYGEGEQFF.